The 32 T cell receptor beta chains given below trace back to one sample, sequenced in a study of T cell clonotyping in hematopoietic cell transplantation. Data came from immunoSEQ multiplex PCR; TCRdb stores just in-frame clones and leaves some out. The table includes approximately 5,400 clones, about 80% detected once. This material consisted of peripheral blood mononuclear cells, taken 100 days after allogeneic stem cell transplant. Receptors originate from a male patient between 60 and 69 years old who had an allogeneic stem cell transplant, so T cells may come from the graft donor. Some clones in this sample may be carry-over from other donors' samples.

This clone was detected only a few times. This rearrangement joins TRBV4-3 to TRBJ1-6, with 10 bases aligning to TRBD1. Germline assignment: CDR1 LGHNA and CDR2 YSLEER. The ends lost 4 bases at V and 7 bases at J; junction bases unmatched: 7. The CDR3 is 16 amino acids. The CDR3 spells CASSLKTGGANSPLHF. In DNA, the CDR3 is TGCGCCAGCAGCCTAAAGACAGGGGGCGCGAATTCACCCCTCCACTTT.

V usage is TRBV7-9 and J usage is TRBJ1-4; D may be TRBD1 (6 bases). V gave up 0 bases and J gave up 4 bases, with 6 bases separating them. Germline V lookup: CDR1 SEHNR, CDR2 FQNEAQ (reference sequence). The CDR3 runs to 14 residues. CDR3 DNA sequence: TGTGCCAGCAGCTTAGCAGGGGGTAATGAAAAACTGTTTTTT. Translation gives CASSLAGGNEKLFF.

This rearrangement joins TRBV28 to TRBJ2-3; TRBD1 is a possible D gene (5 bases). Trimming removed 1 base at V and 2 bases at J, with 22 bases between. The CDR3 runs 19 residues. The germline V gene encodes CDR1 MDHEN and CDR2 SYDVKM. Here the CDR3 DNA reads TGTGCCAGCAGTTTATATGGGGTGGGGCAGGGTATGCCCACAGATACGCAGTATTTT. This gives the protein CASSLYGVGQGMPTDTQYF.

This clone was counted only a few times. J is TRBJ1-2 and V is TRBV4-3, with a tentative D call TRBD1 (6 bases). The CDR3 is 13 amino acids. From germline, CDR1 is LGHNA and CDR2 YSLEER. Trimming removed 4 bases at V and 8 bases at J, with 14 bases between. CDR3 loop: CASSLYTGIGYTF. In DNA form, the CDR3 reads TGCGCCAGCAGCCTCTACACAGGGATCGGCTACACCTTC.

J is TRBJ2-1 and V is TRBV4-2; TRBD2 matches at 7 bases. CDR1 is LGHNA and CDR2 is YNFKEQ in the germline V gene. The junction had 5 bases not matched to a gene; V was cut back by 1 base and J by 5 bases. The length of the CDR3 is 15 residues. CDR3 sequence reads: CASSQVPSGDNEQFF. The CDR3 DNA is TGTGCCAGCAGCCAAGTGCCTAGCGGCGACAATGAGCAGTTCTTC.

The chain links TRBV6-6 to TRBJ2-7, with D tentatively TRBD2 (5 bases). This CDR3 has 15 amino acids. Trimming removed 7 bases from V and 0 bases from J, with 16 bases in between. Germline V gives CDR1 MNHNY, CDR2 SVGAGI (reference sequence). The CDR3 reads CASMLPSGASYEQYF. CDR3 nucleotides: TGTGCCAGCATGCTACCGAGCGGAGCCTCCTACGAGCAGTACTTC.

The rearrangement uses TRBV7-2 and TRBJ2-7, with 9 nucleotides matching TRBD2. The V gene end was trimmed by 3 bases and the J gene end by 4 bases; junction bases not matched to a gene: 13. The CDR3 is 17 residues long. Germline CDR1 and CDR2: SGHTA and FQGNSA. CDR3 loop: CASSFPRLADHLYEQYF. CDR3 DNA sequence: TGTGCCAGCAGCTTTCCTCGACTAGCGGATCATCTTTACGAGCAGTACTTC.

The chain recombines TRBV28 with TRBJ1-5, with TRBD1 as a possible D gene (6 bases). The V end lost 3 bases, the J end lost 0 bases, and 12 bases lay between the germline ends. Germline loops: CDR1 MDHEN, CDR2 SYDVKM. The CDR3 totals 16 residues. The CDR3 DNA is TGTGCCAGCAGTTTGTCCACAGGGAATAGCAATCAGCCCCAGCATTTT. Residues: CASSLSTGNSNQPQHF. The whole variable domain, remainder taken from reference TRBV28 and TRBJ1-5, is DVKVTQSSRYLVKRTGEKVFLECVQDMDHENMFWYRQDPGLGLRLIYFSYDVKMKEKGDIPEGYSVSREKKERFSLILESASTNQTSMYLCASSLSTGNSNQPQHFGDGTRLSIL.

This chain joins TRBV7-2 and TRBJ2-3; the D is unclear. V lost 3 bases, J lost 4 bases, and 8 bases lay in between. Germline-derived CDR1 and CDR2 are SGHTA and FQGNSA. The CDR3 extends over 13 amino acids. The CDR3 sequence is CASSFDSPDTQYF. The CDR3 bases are TGTGCCAGCAGCTTCGACTCCCCAGATACGCAGTATTTT. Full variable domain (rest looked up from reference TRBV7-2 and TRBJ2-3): GAGVSQSPSNKVTEKGKDVELRCDPISGHTALYWYRQSLGQGLEFLIYFQGNSAPDKSGLPSDRFSAERTGGSVSTLTIQRTQQEDSAVYLCASSFDSPDTQYFGPGTRLTVL.

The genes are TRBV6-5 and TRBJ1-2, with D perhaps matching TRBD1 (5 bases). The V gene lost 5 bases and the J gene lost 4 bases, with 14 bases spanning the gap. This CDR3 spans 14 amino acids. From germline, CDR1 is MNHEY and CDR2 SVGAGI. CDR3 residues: CASSVGRRGYGYTF. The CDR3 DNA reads TGTGCCAGCAGTGTCGGGCGTAGGGGCTATGGCTACACCTTC.

The CDR3 DNA follows: TGTGCCAGCAGCTCCTACCTCCCGGCGGGATCCTATGGCTACACCTTC. Protein: CASSSYLPAGSYGYTF. The gene calls are TRBV7-9 and TRBJ1-2; D unclear. Trimming took off 4 bases at V and 4 bases at J, with 19 bases between the two ends. The CDR3 spans 16 residues. Germline V gene sequence: CDR1 SEHNR, CDR2 FQNEAQ (reference sequence).

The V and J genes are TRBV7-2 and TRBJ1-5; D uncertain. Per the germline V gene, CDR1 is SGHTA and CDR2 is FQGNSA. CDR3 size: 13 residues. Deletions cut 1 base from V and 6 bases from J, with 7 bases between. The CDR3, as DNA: TGTGCCAGCAGCTTAGGTCTTGTTCAGCCCCAGCATTTT. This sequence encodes CASSLGLVQPQHF.

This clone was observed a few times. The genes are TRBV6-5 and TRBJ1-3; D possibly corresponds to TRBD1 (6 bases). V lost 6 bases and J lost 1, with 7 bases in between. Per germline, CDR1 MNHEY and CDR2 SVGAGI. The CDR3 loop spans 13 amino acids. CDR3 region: CASRTGSGNTIYF. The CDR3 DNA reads TGTGCCAGCAGGACAGGATCTGGAAACACCATATATTTT.

The CDR3 DNA is TGTGCCAGCAGCGGGGGGAGTAGGGTCGACGAGCAGTACTTC. Translated: CASSGGSRVDEQYF. The chain couples TRBV6-6 to TRBJ2-7; 7 bases align to TRBD2. Losses at the gene ends were 6 bases for V and 5 bases for J; bases not matched to a gene: 10. The CDR3 totals 14 residues. The V gene's germline CDR1 is MNHNY and CDR2 SVGAGI (reference sequence).

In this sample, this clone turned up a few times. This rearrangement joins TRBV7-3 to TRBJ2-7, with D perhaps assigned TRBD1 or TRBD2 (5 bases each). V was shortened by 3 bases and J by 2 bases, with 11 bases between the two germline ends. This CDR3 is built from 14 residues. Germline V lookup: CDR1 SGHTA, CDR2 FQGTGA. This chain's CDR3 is CASSFTPGPYEQYF. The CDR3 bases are TGTGCCAGCAGCTTCACACCGGGACCCTACGAGCAGTACTTC.

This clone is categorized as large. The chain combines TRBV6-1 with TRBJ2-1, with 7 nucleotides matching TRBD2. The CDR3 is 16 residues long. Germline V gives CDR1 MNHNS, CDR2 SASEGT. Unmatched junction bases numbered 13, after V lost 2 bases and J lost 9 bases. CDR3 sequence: CASSELPGQGRGEQFF. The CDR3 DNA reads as TGTGCCAGCAGTGAACTACCCGGACAAGGGAGGGGTGAGCAGTTCTTC.

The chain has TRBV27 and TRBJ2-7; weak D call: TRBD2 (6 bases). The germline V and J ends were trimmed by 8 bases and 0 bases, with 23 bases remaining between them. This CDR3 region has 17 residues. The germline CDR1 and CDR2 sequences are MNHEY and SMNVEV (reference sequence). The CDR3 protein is CASSFTRGWGSSYEQYF. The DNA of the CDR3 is TGTGCCAGCTCTTTTACCCGGGGGTGGGGGTCCTCCTACGAGCAGTACTTC.

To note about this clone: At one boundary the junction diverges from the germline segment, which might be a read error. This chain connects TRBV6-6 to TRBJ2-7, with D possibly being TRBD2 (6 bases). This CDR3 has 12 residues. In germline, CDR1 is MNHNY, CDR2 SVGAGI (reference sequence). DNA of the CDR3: TGTGCCAGCCAGGCGGGACCCTTAGAGATGAACTTC. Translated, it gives CASQAGPLEMNF.

DNA of the CDR3: TGCAGCGTTGGCATAGTCGACTACGAGCAGTACTTC. Translated, it gives CSVGIVDYEQYF. J is TRBJ2-7 and V is TRBV29-1; D unclear. This CDR3 region has 12 residues. Germline loops: CDR1 SQVTM, CDR2 ANQGSEA. Trimming left V 4 bases short and J 3 bases short, with 10 bases between.

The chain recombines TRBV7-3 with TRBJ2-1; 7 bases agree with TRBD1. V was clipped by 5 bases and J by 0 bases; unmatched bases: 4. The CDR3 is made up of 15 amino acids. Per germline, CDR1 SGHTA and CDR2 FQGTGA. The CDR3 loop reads CASSVRDSSYNEQFF. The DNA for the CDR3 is TGTGCCAGCAGCGTCCGGGACAGCTCCTACAATGAGCAGTTCTTC.

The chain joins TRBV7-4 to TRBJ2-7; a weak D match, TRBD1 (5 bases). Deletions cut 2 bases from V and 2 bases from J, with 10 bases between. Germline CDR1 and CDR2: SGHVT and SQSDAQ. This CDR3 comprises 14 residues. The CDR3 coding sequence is TGTGCCAGCAGCTTATTTGACAGAACCTACGAGCAGTACTTC. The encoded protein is CASSLFDRTYEQYF.

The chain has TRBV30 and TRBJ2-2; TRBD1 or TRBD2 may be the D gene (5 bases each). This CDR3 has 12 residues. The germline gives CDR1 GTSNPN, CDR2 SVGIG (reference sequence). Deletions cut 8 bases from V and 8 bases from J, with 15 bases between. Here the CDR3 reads CAGGRTLGELFF. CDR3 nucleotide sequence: TGTGCCGGGGGAAGGACTTTAGGGGAGCTGTTTTTT.

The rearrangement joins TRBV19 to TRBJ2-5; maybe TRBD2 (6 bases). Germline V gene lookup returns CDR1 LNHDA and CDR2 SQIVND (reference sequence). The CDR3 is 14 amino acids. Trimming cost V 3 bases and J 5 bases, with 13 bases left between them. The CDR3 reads CASSMSVREETQYF. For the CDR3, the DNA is TGTGCCAGTAGTATGTCGGTCCGGGAGGAGACCCAGTACTTC.

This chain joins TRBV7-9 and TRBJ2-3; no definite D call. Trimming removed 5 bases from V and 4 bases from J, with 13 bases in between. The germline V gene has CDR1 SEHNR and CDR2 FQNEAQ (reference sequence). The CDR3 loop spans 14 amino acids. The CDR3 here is CASSLRVGADTQYF. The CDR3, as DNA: TGTGCCAGCAGCCTTAGGGTTGGCGCAGATACGCAGTATTTT.

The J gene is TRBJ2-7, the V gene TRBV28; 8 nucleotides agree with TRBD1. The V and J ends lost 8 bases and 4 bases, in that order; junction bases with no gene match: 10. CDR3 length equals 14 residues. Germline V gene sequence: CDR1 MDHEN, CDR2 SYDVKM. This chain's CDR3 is CASVPRTGSYEQYF. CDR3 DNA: TGTGCCAGCGTACCTAGGACAGGGTCATACGAGCAGTACTTC. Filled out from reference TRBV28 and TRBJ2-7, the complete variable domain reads DVKVTQSSRYLVKRTGEKVFLECVQDMDHENMFWYRQDPGLGLRLIYFSYDVKMKEKGDIPEGYSVSREKKERFSLILESASTNQTSMYLCASVPRTGSYEQYFGPGTRLTVT.

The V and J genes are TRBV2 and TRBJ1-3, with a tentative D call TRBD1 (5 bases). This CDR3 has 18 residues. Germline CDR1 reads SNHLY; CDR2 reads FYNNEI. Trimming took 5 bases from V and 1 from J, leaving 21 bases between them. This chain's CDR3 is CASSNVNRGTGSGNTIYF. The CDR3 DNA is TGTGCCAGCAGTAACGTCAATCGAGGGACCGGTTCTGGAAACACCATATATTTT.

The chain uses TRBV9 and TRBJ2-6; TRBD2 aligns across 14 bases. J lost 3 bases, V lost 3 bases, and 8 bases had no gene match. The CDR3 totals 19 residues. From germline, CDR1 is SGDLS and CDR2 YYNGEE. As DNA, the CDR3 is TGTGCCAGCAGCGCGAGGGGACTAGCGGGAGTCCATGGGGCCAACGTCCTGACTTTC. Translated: CASSARGLAGVHGANVLTF. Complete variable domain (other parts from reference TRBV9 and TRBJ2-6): DSGVTQTPKHLITATGQRVTLRCSPRSGDLSVYWYQQSLDQGLQFLIQYYNGEERAKGNILERFSAQQFPDLHSELNLSSLELGDSALYFCASSARGLAGVHGANVLTFGAGSRLTVL.

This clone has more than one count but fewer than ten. The DNA of the CDR3 is TGTGCCAGCAGTTACTACCCAGGGCGGGGGACTGAAGCTTTCTTT. It specifies CASSYYPGRGTEAFF. This sequence joins TRBV6-6 and TRBJ1-1; TRBD1 is a possible D gene (5 bases). From germline, CDR1 is MNHNY and CDR2 SVGAGI (reference sequence). Trimming removed 1 base from V and 5 bases from J, with 14 bases in between. The CDR3 covers 15 residues.

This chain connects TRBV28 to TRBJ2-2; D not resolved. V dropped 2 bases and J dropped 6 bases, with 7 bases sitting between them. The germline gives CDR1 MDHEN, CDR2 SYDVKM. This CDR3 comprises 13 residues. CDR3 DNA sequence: TGTGCCAGCAGTTTAAAACCCCCCGGGGAGCTGTTTTTT. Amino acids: CASSLKPPGELFF.

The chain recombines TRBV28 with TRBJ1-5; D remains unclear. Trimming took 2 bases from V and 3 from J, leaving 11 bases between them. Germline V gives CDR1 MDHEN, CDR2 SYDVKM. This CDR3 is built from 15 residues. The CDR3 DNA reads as TGTGCCAGCAGTTTAAGAGCCCCGATCAATCAGCCCCAGCATTTT. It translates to CASSLRAPINQPQHF.

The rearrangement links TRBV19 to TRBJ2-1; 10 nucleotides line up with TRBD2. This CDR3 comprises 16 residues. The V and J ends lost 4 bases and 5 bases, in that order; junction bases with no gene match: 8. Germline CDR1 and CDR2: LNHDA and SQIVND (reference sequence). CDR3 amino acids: CASSKQASGGNNEQFF. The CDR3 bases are TGTGCCAGTAGTAAGCAAGCTAGCGGGGGCAACAATGAGCAGTTCTTC.

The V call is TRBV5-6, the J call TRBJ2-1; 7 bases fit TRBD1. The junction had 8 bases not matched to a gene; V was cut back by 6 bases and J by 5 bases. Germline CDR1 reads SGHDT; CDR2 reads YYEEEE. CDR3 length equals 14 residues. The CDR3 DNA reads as TGTGCCAGCATCATTATAGGGACAGACAATGAGCAGTTCTTC. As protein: CASIIIGTDNEQFF.